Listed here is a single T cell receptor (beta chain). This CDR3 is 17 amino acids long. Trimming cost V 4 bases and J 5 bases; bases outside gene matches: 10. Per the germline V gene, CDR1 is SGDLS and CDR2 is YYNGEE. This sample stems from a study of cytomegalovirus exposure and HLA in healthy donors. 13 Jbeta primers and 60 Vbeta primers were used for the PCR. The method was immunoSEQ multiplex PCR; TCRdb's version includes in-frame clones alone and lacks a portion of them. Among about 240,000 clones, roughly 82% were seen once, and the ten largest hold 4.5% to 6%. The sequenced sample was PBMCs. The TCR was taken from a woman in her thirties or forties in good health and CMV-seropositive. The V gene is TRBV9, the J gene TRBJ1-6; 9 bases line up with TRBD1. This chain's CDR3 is CASSMRTGAANNSPLHF. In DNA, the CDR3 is TGTGCCAGCAGCATGAGGACAGGGGCCGCAAATAATTCACCCCTCCACTTT.